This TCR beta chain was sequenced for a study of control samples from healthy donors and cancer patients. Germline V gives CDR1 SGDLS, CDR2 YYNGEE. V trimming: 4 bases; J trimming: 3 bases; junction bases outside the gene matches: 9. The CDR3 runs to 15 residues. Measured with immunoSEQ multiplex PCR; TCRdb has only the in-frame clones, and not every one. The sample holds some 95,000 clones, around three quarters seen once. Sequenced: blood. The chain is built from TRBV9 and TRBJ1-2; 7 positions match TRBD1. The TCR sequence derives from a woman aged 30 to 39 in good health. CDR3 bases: TGTGCCAGCAGCAGTGACAGGGCCGAATACTATGGCTACACCTTC. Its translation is CASSSDRAEYYGYTF.